This T cell receptor (beta chain) was retrieved from a study of CD8+CD57+ T cells in acquired aplastic anemia. Only patients with CD8+CD57+ cell expansion on flow cytometry were chosen for sequencing. Genomic DNA constituted the template upon which TCR beta VDJ and CDR3 profiling was performed. TCRdb re-analysed the reads in MiXCR, keeping a single row per CDR3 protein. The data hold around 180,000 distinct CDR3 sequences, with approximately 48% observed a single time. The CDR3 runs to 16 residues. The V end lost 3 bases, the J end lost 0 bases, and 13 bases lay between the germline ends. CDR1 and CDR2 (germline): LNHNV, YYDKDF (reference sequence).

The sequence came from a human donor with aplastic anemia. Sequences were obtained from sorted CD4+, CD8+, or CD8+CD57+ T cells (not recorded which) from PBMCs. The J gene is TRBJ2-3, the V gene TRBV15; D is unresolved. The CDR3 coding sequence is TGTGCCACCAGCAGCGAGGCACCCCCTAGCACAGATACGCAGTATTTT. It is translated as CATSSEAPPSTDTQYF.